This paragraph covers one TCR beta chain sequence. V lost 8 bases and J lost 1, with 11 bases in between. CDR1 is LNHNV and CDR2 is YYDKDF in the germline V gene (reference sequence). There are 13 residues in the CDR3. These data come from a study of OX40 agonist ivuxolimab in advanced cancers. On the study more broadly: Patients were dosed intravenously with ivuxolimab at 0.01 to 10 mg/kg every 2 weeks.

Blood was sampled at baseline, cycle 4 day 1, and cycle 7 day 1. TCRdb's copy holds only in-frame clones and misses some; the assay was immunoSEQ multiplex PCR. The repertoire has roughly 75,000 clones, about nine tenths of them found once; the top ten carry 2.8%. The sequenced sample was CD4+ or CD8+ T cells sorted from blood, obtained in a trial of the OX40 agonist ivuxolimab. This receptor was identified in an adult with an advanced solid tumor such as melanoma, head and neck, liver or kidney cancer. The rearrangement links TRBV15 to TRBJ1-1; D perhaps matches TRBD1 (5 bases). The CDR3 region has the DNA TGTGCCACCCAGCAGGGAGGGAACACTGAAGCTTTCTTT. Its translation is CATQQGGNTEAFF.